The T cell receptor (beta chain) described here comes from a study of cytomegalovirus exposure and HLA in healthy donors. Germline V gives CDR1 MDHEN, CDR2 SYDVKM. The CDR3 spans 13 residues. V lost 4 bases and J 5 bases, leaving 12 bases between the germline ends. PCR amplification relied on 60 Vbeta primers (plus 13 Jbeta primers). Clones were sequenced by immunoSEQ multiplex PCR, and TCRdb holds only the in-frame ones, with some missing. Of around 93,000 clones in the sample, around four fifths were seen once. Sequencing was performed on PBMCs. This TCR was recovered from a young man in good health and CMV-seropositive. The chain uses TRBV28 and TRBJ2-7, with D hard to call. The CDR3 DNA reads TGTGCCAGCAGTTCACCCCCCCGAGACGAGCAGTACTTC. Its protein product is CASSSPPRDEQYF. Filled out from reference TRBV28 and TRBJ2-7, the complete variable domain reads DVKVTQSSRYLVKRTGEKVFLECVQDMDHENMFWYRQDPGLGLRLIYFSYDVKMKEKGDIPEGYSVSREKKERFSLILESASTNQTSMYLCASSSPPRDEQYFGPGTRLTVT.